This T cell receptor (beta chain) was recorded in a study of blood T cell repertoires in COVID-19. Study information: Samples of COVID-19 (acute and convalescent) were obtained from the United States, Italy and Spain. The cDNA or gDNA used as material had been derived from T cells, B-cell-depleted T cells, or PBMCs.

This CDR3 contains 14 residues. CDR1 and CDR2 (germline): SQVTM, ANQGSEA. V was trimmed by 7 bases and J by 6 bases, leaving 19 bases between them. Study processing details: Researchers report that nucleated cell counts were estimated from reference gene primer amplification. Measured with immunoSEQ multiplex PCR; TCRdb has only the in-frame clones, and not every one. V and J calls plus clone size are reproduced from that table; the DNA served to infer D and trimming. The sample lists 170,000 or so clones; about 87% were seen once. This sequence joins TRBV29-1 and TRBJ2-1, with TRBD1 as a possible D gene (5 bases). The receptor comes from a young woman who had recovered from COVID-19. The material sequenced was peripheral blood. The chain's CDR3 is CSALPQGLSNEQFF. CDR3 coding DNA: TGCAGCGCCCTCCCCCAGGGTCTGAGCAATGAGCAGTTCTTC.